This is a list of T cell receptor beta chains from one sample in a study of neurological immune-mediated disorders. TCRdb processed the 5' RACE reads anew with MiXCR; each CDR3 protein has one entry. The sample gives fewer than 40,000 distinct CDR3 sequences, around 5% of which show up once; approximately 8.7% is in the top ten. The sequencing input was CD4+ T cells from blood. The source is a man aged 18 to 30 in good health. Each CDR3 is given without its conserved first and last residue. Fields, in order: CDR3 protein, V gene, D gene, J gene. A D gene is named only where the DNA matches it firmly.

CDR3: SALIYSTDTQY
V: TRBV20-1
D: NA
J: TRBJ2-3

CDR3: ASSLVGRQSSSPLH
V: TRBV7-2
D: NA
J: TRBJ1-6

CDR3: ASSARQGANTEAF
V: TRBV7-2
D: TRBD1
J: TRBJ1-1

CDR3: ASSSLTGGNEQF
V: TRBV18
D: TRBD1
J: TRBJ2-1

CDR3: ASSLEGFLDEKLF
V: TRBV5-1
D: NA
J: TRBJ1-4

CDR3: ASSRSDYGYT
V: TRBV5-1
D: NA
J: TRBJ1-2

CDR3: ASSLWGNSLGNEQY
V: TRBV12-3/TRBV12-4
D: NA
J: TRBJ2-7

CDR3: ASSFGQGEETQY
V: TRBV5-1
D: TRBD1
J: TRBJ2-5

CDR3: ASSYAAPEKLF
V: TRBV5-6
D: NA
J: TRBJ1-4

CDR3: ASSWGGEAYEQY
V: TRBV5-1
D: TRBD2
J: TRBJ2-7

CDR3: ASSPPNTRRTYEQY
V: TRBV18
D: NA
J: TRBJ2-7

CDR3: ASSLVVGNYGYT
V: TRBV5-1
D: NA
J: TRBJ1-2

CDR3: ASSRSRATEAF
V: TRBV6-5
D: NA
J: TRBJ1-1

CDR3: ASSLGENYGYT
V: TRBV5-6
D: NA
J: TRBJ1-2

CDR3: ASSPQLDRGDLIQY
V: TRBV11-2
D: TRBD1
J: TRBJ2-4

CDR3: SARDDRGGYT
V: TRBV20-1
D: TRBD1
J: TRBJ1-2

CDR3: SASRDRDNEQF
V: TRBV20-1
D: TRBD1
J: TRBJ2-1

CDR3: ASRRTSRAYGYT
V: TRBV6-2/TRBV6-3
D: NA
J: TRBJ1-2

CDR3: ASSYGGQGNYGYT
V: TRBV6-5
D: TRBD1
J: TRBJ1-2

CDR3: ASSGTGSAATEAF
V: TRBV5-1
D: NA
J: TRBJ1-1

CDR3: ASSLTPGSRDSPLH
V: TRBV5-5
D: NA
J: TRBJ1-6

CDR3: SAERGVWETQY
V: TRBV29-1
D: NA
J: TRBJ2-5

CDR3: ASSLAGEKEQF
V: TRBV11-3
D: NA
J: TRBJ2-1

CDR3: SARDQGSGELF
V: TRBV20-1
D: NA
J: TRBJ2-2

CDR3: ASSAIQGART
V: TRBV9
D: TRBD1
J: TRBJ1-2

CDR3: ASEPTYNPYSYNEQF
V: TRBV2
D: NA
J: TRBJ2-1

CDR3: ASSGGLASNTQY
V: TRBV9
D: TRBD2
J: TRBJ2-3

CDR3: ASSLDGGQPQH
V: TRBV5-4
D: NA
J: TRBJ1-5

CDR3: ASSNRVGQF
V: TRBV28
D: NA
J: TRBJ2-1